This T cell receptor (beta chain) is drawn from a study of blood T cell repertoires in COVID-19. Across the study: Collection of acute and convalescent COVID-19 samples took place in the United States, Italy and Spain. The analysed material was cDNA or gDNA that came from T cells, B-cell-depleted T cells, or PBMCs.

The protocol was immunoSEQ multiplex PCR, while the TCRdb copy is restricted to in-frame clones and leaves out a portion. The table shows 150,000 to 250,000 clones, with 79% occurring only once. Trimming stripped 2 bases from V and 5 bases from J, with 9 bases between. Germline V gene sequence: CDR1 MNHEY, CDR2 SVGAGI. The CDR3 totals 13 residues. Followed longitudinally, the Seattle patients had been enrolled during active infection. Sample: peripheral blood. The receptor's source is a woman aged 40-49 years with COVID-19, enrolled during active disease. This sequence joins TRBV6-5 and TRBJ1-2; a possible D gene is TRBD1 (6 bases). The CDR3, as DNA: TGTGCCAGCAGTTACGGACAGTTTTATGGCTACACCTTC. Translating it yields CASSYGQFYGYTF.